This entry lists 18 T cell receptor beta chains sequenced from one sample in a study of T cell repertoires in cytomegalovirus infection. Via MiXCR, TCRdb re-called the reads, giving one row per CDR3 protein. Here the sample spans around 260,000 distinct CDR3 sequences, about 26% being singletons. The sequencing input was PBMCs. The source is a human donor in good health (CMV status not recorded). Some clones in this sample may be carry-over from other donors' samples.

The chain carries TRBV30 and TRBJ2-1; no reliable D call. This CDR3 contains 14 residues. Germline V lookup: CDR1 GTSNPN, CDR2 SVGIG (reference sequence). V shed 0 bases and J shed 5 bases, with 11 bases lying between them. CDR3 in DNA: TGTGCCTGGAGTGTAGCTGGGCCCCACAATGAGCAGTTCTTC. It is translated as CAWSVAGPHNEQFF.

This clonotype was counted a few times. The chain is built from TRBV20-1 and TRBJ1-5; a weak D match, TRBD1 (5 bases). Germline loops: CDR1 DFQATT, CDR2 SNEGSKA (reference sequence). The germline V and J ends were trimmed by 3 bases and 7 bases, with 16 bases remaining between them. This CDR3 comprises 14 residues. The CDR3 nucleotides are TGCAGTGCTAGGGGGGGGGAGGGGAGGCAGCCCCAGCATTTT. It specifies CSARGGEGRQPQHF.

In this sample, this clonotype turned up once. V gene TRBV20-1 combines with J gene TRBJ2-5; the D gene is possibly TRBD2 (5 bases). Trimming pared 3 bases from V and 1 base from J, leaving 15 bases between. This CDR3 is 15 amino acids long. The V gene's germline CDR1 is DFQATT and CDR2 SNEGSKA (reference sequence). The CDR3 nucleotides read TGCAGTGCTAGTGTGGACTCGCACACCCAAGAGACCCAGTACTTC. Its protein is CSASVDSHTQETQYF.

The gene calls are TRBV6-6 and TRBJ2-2; the D is unclear. The CDR3 has 15 amino acids. Trimming removed 2 bases at V and 2 bases at J, with 9 bases between. The V gene's germline CDR1 is MNHNY and CDR2 SVGAGI (reference sequence). The CDR3 region has the DNA TGTGCCAGCAGTTACGGCAGAACTAACACCGGGGAGCTGTTTTTT. This codes for CASSYGRTNTGELFF.

This clonotype was picked up many times. The V and J genes are TRBV7-2 and TRBJ2-7; TRBD2 might be the D (6 bases). The V end was cut by 3 bases, the J end by 4 bases, with 13 bases between. The CDR3 covers 14 residues. CDR1 and CDR2 from the germline V gene are SGHTA and FQGNSA. The CDR3 nucleotides are TGTGCCAGCAGCTTGGGACTCGATAGATACGAGCAGTACTTC. Translated: CASSLGLDRYEQYF.

A few counts support this clonotype. The chain couples TRBV6-2 or TRBV6-3 to TRBJ1-4; no definite D call. The CDR3 runs to 14 residues. The germline V gene has CDR1 MNHEY and CDR2 SVGEGT. Trimming left V 2 bases short and J 6 bases short, with 10 bases between. The CDR3 coding sequence is TGTGCCAGCAGTTACGGAGGAGTTGATGAAAAACTGTTTTTT. This sequence encodes CASSYGGVDEKLFF.

V gene TRBV12-3 or TRBV12-4 combines with J gene TRBJ2-3; 7 nucleotides line up with TRBD2. This CDR3 is 14 amino acids long. V lost 5 bases and J lost 4; bases outside the gene matches: 6. The CDR3 nucleotides read TGTGCCAGCAGTCGCCTTGGGGGGGCAGATACGCAGTATTTT. It is translated as CASSRLGGADTQYF.

This clonotype was seen at least ten times. The chain recombines TRBV7-2 with TRBJ2-3; 7 bases are shared with TRBD2. This CDR3 has 15 amino acids. The trim removed 5 bases at V and 8 bases at J, leaving 13 bases unmatched. Germline V gives CDR1 SGHTA, CDR2 FQGNSA. CDR3 nucleotides: TGTGCCAGCAGCCCGACTAGCTCTCTCGGGGCTACGCAGTATTTT. Its protein is CASSPTSSLGATQYF.

This sequence joins TRBV27 and TRBJ1-5, with D unresolved. Per the germline V gene, CDR1 is MNHEY and CDR2 is SMNVEV (reference sequence). CDR3 size: 19 residues. Trimming shortened V by 0 bases and J by 3 bases, and 21 bases separated the two germline ends. The CDR3 spells CASSLSIGGRAEDNQPQHF. The DNA for the CDR3 is TGTGCCAGCAGTTTATCGATTGGCGGCCGGGCGGAGGACAATCAGCCCCAGCATTTT.

V gene TRBV10-2 combines with J gene TRBJ1-2, with a tentative D call TRBD1 (5 bases). The CDR3 has 12 residues. Deletions cut 6 bases from V and 6 bases from J, with 11 bases between. The germline CDR1 and CDR2 sequences are WSHSY and SAAADI. Here the CDR3 reads CASRPGTDGYTF. Written as DNA, the CDR3 is TGCGCCAGCAGACCCGGGACTGATGGCTACACCTTC.

This chain joins TRBV29-1 and TRBJ2-1; D is uncertain. The CDR3 is 13 residues long. Germline CDR1 and CDR2: SQVTM and ANQGSEA. V was pared by 7 bases and J by 2 bases, with 12 bases between. The CDR3 protein is CSGTTSTYNEQFF. The CDR3 DNA is TGCAGCGGTACCACCTCCACCTACAATGAGCAGTTCTTC.

The V and J genes are TRBV7-3 and TRBJ1-6; no clear D gene. Trimming stripped 2 bases from V and 10 bases from J, with 12 bases between. Germline V CDR1 and CDR2: SGHTA, FQGTGA. This CDR3 region has 14 residues. The CDR3 loop reads CASSLGSRSSPLHF. CDR3 nucleotides: TGTGCCAGCAGCTTAGGTAGTCGAAGCTCACCCCTCCACTTT.

A few counts support this clonotype. The gene calls are TRBV7-8 and TRBJ1-3; 10 bases are a match to TRBD1. Germline V lookup: CDR1 SGHVS, CDR2 FQNEAQ. This CDR3 region has 15 residues. J gave up 4 bases and V 4 bases, and 4 bases lay outside the gene matches. The CDR3 DNA sequence: TGTGCCAGCAGCTGGGGGACAGGGGCCGGAAACACCATATATTTT. It yields the protein CASSWGTGAGNTIYF.

This clonotype was seen repeatedly, ten times or more. CDR3 coding DNA: TGTGCCAGCAGGGCTAGAAGCGGGGGGGAAGTCTACAATGAGCAGTTCTTC. Encoded protein: CASRARSGGEVYNEQFF. The chain uses TRBV7-9 and TRBJ2-1; 10 bases are a match to TRBD2. The CDR3 is 17 residues long. The junction had 11 bases not matched to a gene; V was cut back by 6 bases and J by 3 bases. Germline V CDR1 and CDR2: SEHNR, FQNEAQ (reference sequence).

This clonotype was found many times. The rearrangement uses TRBV7-2 and TRBJ2-5, with 15 nucleotides matching TRBD2. CDR1 and CDR2 from the germline V gene are SGHTA and FQGNSA. With V trimmed by 1 base and J by 4 bases, 7 bases remained unmatched. This CDR3 is 18 amino acids long. The CDR3 DNA follows: TGTGCCAGCAGCTTAGGAGGGGGACTAGCGGGAGGAGGAGAGACCCAGTACTTC. Translated: CASSLGGGLAGGGETQYF.

This clonotype has a count of ten or more. The chain uses TRBV7-8 and TRBJ1-5; D gene ambiguous. V was clipped by 2 bases and J by 11 bases, with 16 bases between them. Germline V gene data show CDR1 as SGHVS and CDR2 as FQNEAQ. The CDR3 has 14 amino acids. CDR3 bases: TGTGCCAGCAGCTTATTGCGGGGTTACGGGGCCCAGCATTTT. Translation gives CASSLLRGYGAQHF.

The chain links TRBV15 to TRBJ1-5; a weak D match, TRBD1 (6 bases). The germline V gene has CDR1 LNHNV and CDR2 YYDKDF (reference sequence). Trimming shortened V by 5 bases and J by 1 base, and 12 bases separated the two germline ends. This CDR3 spans 15 amino acids. CDR3 residues: CATSAQGGSNQPQHF. For the CDR3, the DNA is TGTGCCACCAGCGCACAAGGGGGGAGCAATCAGCCCCAGCATTTT. Together with reference TRBV15 and TRBJ1-5, the CDR3 gives the full variable domain: DAMVIQNPRYQVTQFGKPVTLSCSQTLNHNVMYWYQQKSSQAPKLLFHYYDKDFNNEADTPDNFQSRRPNTSFCFLDIRSPGLGDTAMYLCATSAQGGSNQPQHFGDGTRLSIL.

This clonotype was recorded a few times. This chain joins TRBV24-1 and TRBJ1-2; possibly TRBD1 for D (6 bases). The CDR3 is made up of 14 amino acids. CDR1 and CDR2 from the germline V gene are KGHDR and SFDVKD. V gave up 8 bases and J gave up 2 bases, with 14 bases separating them. For the CDR3, the DNA is TGTGCCACCACTTCGGGACACGACAACTATGGCTACACCTTC. Protein product: CATTSGHDNYGYTF.